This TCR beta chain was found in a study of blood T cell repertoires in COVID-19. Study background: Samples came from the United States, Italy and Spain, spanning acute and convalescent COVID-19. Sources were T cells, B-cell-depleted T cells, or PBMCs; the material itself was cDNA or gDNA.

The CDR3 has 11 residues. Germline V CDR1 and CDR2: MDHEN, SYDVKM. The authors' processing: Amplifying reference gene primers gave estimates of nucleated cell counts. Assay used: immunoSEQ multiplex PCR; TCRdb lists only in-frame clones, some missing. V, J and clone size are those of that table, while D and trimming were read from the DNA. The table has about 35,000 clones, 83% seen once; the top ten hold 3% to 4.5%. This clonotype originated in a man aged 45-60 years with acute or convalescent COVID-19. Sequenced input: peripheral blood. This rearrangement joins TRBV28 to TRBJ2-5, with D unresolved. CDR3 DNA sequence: TGTGCGGCCCGTGACCAAGAGACCCAGTACTTC. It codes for CAARDQETQYF.